This T cell receptor (beta chain) was recorded in a study of T cells in Graves' hyperthyroidism and ophthalmopathy. About the research overall: At initial diagnosis, before any treatment had begun, peripheral blood was obtained. Points from the study as a whole: Blood also showed most of the thyroid clonotypes that were expanded above 0.001. Using 13 V-J features, a model discriminated ophthalmopathy from stable hyperthyroidism.

The CDR3 loop spans 13 amino acids. Trimming stripped 10 bases from V and 1 base from J, with 13 bases between. TCR beta CDR3 sequences were amplified from RNA transcripts. With the HTBI primer set, the TCR CDR3 went through a first round of RT-PCR. TCRdb re-called the multiplex PCR reads through MiXCR, storing one row per CDR3 protein. The data hold about 250,000 distinct CDR3 sequences, with approximately 21% observed a single time. This clonotype showed up many times. Its antigen is as yet unknown. Not enrolled were patients with uncontrolled infection, other autoimmune disease, pregnancy or lactation.

The specimen was blood. The clonotype was recovered from a man younger than 40 with Graves' ophthalmopathy. This sequence joins TRBV12-3 or TRBV12-4 and TRBJ1-2; D not resolved. The CDR3 loop is CAISLTFNYGYTF. The CDR3 DNA sequence: TGTGCCATCTCATTGACCTTTAACTATGGCTACACCTTC.